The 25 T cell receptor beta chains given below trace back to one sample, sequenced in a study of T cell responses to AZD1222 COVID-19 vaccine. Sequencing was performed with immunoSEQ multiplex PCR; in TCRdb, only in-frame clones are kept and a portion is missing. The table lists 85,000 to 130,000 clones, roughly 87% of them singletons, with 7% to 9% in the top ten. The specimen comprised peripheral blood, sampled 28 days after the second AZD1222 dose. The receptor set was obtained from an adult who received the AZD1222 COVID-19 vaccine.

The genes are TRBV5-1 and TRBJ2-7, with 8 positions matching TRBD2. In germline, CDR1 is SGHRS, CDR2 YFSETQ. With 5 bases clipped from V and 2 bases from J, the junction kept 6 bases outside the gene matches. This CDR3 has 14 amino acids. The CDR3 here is CASSGGGLPYEQYF. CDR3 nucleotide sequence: TGCGCCAGCAGTGGCGGGGGGCTTCCCTACGAGCAGTACTTC.

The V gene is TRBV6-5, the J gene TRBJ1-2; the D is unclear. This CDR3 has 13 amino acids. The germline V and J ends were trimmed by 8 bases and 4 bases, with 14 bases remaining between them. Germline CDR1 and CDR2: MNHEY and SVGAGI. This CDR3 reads CASQVGITYGYTF. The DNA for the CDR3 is TGTGCCAGCCAAGTAGGGATCACCTATGGCTACACCTTC.

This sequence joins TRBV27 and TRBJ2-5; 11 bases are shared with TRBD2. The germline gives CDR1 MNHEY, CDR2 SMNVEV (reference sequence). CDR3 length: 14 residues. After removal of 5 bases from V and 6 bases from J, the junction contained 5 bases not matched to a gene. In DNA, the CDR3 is TGTGCCAGCAGTCCGGGACTAGCGGTAAAGACCCAGTACTTC. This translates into CASSPGLAVKTQYF.

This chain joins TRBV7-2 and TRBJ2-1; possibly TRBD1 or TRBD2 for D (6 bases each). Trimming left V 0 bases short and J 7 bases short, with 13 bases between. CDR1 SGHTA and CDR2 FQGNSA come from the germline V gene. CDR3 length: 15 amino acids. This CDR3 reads CASSLAGGETNEQFF. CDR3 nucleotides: TGTGCCAGCAGCTTAGCGGGGGGCGAAACTAATGAGCAGTTCTTC.

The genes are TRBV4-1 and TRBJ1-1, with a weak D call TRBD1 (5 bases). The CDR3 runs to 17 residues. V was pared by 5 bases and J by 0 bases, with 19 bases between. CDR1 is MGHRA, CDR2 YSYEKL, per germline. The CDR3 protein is CASSKPRGGDLNTEAFF. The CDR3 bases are TGCGCCAGCAGCAAGCCTAGGGGAGGAGACCTGAACACTGAAGCTTTCTTT.

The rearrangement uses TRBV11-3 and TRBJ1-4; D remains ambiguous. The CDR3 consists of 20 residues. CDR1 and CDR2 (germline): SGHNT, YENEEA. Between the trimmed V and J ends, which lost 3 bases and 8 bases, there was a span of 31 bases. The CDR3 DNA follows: TGTGCCAGCAGCTTTTGGCATGGGGAGCACGCGCCGGCGACTACCGAAAAACTGTTTTTT. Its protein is CASSFWHGEHAPATTEKLFF.

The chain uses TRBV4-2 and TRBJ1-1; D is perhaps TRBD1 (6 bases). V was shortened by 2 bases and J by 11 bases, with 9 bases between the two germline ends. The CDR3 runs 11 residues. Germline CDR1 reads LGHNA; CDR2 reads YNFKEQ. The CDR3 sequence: CASSQSTGAFF. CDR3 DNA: TGTGCCAGCAGCCAATCGACAGGTGCTTTCTTT.

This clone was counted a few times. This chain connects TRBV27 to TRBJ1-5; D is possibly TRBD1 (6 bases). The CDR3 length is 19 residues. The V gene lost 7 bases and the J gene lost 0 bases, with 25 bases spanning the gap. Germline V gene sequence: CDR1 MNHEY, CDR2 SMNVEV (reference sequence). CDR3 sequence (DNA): TGTGCCAGCAACCGTCATACAGGGCTTCGCCAGGTTAGCAATCAGCCCCAGCATTTT. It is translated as CASNRHTGLRQVSNQPQHF.

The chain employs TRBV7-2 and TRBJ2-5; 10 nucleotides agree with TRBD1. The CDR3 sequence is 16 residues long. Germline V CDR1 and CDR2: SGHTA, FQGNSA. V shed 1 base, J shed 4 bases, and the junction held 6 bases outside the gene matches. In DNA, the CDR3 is TGTGCCAGCAGCTTAGTTGGGACAGGGGTCTCAGAGACCCAGTACTTC. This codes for CASSLVGTGVSETQYF.

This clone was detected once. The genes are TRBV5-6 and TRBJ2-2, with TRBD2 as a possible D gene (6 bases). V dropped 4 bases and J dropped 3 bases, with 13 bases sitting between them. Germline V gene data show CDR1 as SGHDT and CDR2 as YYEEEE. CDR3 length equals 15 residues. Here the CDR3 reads CASSPPGGYTGELFF. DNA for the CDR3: TGTGCCAGCAGCCCCCCCGGGGGATACACCGGGGAGCTGTTTTTT.

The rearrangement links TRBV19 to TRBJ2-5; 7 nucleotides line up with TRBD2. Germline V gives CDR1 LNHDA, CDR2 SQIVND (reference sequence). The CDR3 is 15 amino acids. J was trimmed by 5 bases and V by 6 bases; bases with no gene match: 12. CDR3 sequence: CASRATSSLGETQYF. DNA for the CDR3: TGTGCCAGTAGAGCGACTAGCTCCCTGGGTGAGACCCAGTACTTC.

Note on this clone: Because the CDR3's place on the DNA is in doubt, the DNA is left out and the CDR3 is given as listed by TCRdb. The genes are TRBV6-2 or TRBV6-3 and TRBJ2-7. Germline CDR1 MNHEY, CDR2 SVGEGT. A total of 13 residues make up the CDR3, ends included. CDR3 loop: CASSTSGPYEQYF.

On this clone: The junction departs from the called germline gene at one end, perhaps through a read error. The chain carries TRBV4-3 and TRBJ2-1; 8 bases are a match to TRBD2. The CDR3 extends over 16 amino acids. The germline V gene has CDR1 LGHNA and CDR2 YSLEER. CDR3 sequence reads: CASSRDSGAGNNGQFF. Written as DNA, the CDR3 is TGCGCCAGCAGCCGTGATAGCGGGGCGGGAAACAATGGGCAGTTCTTC.

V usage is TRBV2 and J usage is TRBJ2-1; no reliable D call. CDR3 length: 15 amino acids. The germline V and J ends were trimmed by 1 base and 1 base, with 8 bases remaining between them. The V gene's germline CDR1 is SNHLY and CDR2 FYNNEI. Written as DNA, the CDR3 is TGTGCCAGCAGTGAAGACCTAGTATCCTACAATGAGCAGTTCTTC. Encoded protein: CASSEDLVSYNEQFF.

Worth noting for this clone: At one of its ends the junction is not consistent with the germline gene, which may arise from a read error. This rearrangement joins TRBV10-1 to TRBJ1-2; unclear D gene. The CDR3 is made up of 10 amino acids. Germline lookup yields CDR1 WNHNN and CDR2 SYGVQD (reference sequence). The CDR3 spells CASSRCDIFF. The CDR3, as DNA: TGCGCCAGCAGTCGTTGCGACATCTTCTTC.

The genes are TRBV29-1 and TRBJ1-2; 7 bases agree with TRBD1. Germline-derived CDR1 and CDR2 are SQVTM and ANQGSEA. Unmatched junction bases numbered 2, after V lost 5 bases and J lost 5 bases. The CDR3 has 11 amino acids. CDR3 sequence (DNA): TGCAGCGTTAAGACAGGGTATGGCTACACCTTC. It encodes CSVKTGYGYTF.

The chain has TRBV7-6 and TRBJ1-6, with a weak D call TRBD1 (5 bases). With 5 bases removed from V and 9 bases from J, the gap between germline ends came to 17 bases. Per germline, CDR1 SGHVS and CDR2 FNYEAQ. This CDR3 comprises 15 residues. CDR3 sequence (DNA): TGTGCCAGCAGCATGGGGGGGGTAAGTCCTTCACCCCTCCACTTT. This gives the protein CASSMGGVSPSPLHF.

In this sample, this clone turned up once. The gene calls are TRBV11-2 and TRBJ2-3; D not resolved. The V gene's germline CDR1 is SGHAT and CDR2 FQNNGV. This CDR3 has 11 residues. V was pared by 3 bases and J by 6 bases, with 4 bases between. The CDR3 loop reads CASSFGDTQYF. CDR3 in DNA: TGTGCCAGCAGCTTCGGCGATACGCAGTATTTT.

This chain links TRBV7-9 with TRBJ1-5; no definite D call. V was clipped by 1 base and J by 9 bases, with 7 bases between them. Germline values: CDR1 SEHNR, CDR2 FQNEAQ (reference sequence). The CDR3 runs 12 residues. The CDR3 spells CASSLETLPQHF. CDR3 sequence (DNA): TGTGCCAGCAGCTTAGAGACCCTGCCCCAGCATTTT.

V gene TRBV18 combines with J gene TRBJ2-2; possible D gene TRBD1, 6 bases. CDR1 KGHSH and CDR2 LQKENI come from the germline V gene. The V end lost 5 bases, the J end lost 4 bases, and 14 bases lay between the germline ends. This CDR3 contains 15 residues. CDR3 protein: CASSYDRKPTGELFF. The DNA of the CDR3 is TGTGCCAGCTCATACGACAGGAAACCCACCGGGGAGCTGTTTTTT.

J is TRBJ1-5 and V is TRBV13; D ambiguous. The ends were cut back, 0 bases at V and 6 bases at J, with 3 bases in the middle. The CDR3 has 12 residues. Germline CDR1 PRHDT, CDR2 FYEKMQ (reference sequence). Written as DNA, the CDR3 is TGTGCCAGCAGCTTAGGCCTTCAGCCCCAGCATTTT. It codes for CASSLGLQPQHF.

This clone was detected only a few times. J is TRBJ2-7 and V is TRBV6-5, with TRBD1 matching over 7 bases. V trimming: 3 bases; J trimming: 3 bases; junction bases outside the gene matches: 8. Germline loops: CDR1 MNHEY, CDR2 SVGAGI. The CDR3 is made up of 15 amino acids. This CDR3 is CASSYNRGGGYEQYF. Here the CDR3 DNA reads TGTGCCAGCAGTTATAACAGGGGCGGTGGCTACGAGCAGTACTTC.

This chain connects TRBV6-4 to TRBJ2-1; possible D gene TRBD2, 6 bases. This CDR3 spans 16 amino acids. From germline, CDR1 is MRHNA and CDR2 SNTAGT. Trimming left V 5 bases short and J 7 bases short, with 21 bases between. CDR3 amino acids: CASSNLPGTRRNEQFF. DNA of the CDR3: TGTGCCAGCAGTAATCTTCCCGGGACTCGAAGAAATGAGCAGTTCTTC.

CDR3 residues: CASSSVENEKLFF. The CDR3, as DNA: TGTGCCAGCAGCTCGGTGGAGAATGAAAAACTGTTTTTT. The chain uses TRBV7-9 and TRBJ1-4; D ambiguous. Deletions cut 4 bases from V and 5 bases from J, with 8 bases between. CDR1 and CDR2 from the germline V gene are SEHNR and FQNEAQ (reference sequence). The CDR3 has 13 amino acids.

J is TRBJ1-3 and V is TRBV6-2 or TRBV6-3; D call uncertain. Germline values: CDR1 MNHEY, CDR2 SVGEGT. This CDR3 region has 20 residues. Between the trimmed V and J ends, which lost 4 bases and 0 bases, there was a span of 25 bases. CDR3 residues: CASSFLAGTSNVHSGNTIYF. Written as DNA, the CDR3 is TGTGCCAGCAGTTTCCTCGCGGGAACAAGTAACGTGCACTCTGGAAACACCATATATTTT.